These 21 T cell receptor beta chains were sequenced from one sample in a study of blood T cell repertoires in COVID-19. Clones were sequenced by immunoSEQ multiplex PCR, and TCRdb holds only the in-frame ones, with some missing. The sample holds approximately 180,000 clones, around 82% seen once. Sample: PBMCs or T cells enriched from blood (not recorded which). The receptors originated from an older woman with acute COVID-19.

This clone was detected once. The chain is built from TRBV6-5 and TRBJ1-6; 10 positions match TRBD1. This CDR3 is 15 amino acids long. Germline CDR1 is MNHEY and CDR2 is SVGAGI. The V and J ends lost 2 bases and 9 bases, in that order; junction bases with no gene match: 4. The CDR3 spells CASSYGQGVISPLHF. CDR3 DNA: TGTGCCAGCAGTTACGGACAGGGGGTTATTTCACCCCTCCACTTT.

The CDR3 nucleotides read TGTGCCAGCCCCCAGGGCTATGGCTACACCTTC. It is translated as CASPQGYGYTF. The chain couples TRBV7-6 to TRBJ1-2; the D gene is possibly TRBD1 (5 bases). The CDR3 covers 11 residues. CDR1 SGHVS and CDR2 FNYEAQ come from the germline V gene. V lost 8 bases and J 4 bases, leaving 8 bases between the germline ends.

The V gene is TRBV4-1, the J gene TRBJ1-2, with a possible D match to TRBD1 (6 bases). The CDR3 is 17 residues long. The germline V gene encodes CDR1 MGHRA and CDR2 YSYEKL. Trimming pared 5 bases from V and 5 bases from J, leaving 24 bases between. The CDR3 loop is CASSSSPTPGQLYGYTF. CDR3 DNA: TGCGCCAGCAGCTCATCACCCACCCCCGGACAGCTTTATGGCTACACCTTC.

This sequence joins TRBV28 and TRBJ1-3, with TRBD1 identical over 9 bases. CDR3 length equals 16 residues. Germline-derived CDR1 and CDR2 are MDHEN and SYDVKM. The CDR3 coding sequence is TGTGCGGCCCTAGGGGGACAGGGCCTTGAGGGAAACACCATATATTTT. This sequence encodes CAALGGQGLEGNTIYF.

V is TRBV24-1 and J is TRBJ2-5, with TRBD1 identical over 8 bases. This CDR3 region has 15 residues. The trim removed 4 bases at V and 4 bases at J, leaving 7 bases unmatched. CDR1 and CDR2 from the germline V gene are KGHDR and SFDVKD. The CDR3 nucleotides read TGTGCCACCAGTGACCGGGACAGGATGGGAGAGACCCAGTACTTC. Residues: CATSDRDRMGETQYF.

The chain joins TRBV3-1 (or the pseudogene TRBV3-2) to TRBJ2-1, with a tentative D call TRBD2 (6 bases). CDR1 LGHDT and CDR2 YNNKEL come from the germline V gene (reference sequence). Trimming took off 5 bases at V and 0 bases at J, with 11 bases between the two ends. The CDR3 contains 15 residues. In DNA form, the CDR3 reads TGTGCCAGCAGCAGACGGGGGTACTCCTACAATGAGCAGTTCTTC. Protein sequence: CASSRRGYSYNEQFF.

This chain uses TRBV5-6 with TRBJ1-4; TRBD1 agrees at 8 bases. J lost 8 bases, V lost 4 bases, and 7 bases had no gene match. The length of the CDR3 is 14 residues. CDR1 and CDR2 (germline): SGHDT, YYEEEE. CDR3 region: CASSLPGGMEKLFF. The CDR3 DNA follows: TGTGCCAGCAGCCTCCCAGGGGGCATGGAAAAACTGTTTTTT.

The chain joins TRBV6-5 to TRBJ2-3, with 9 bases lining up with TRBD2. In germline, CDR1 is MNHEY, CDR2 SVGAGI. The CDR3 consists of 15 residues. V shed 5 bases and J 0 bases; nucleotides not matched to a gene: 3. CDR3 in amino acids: CASSNSGGSTDTQYF. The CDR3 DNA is TGTGCCAGCAGTAATAGCGGGGGAAGCACAGATACGCAGTATTTT.

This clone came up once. CDR3 bases: TGTGCCAGCACCAGTGGCCCCCGTTGGCAGGGGCGGGAGACCCAGTACTTC. Residues: CASTSGPRWQGRETQYF. The V and J genes are TRBV9 and TRBJ2-5; tentatively, D is TRBD1 (6 bases). The CDR3 length is 17 residues. Trimming removed 6 bases from V and 5 bases from J, with 26 bases in between. Germline values: CDR1 SGDLS, CDR2 YYNGEE. Using reference TRBV9 and TRBJ2-5 for the parts outside the CDR3, the full variable domain is DSGVTQTPKHLITATGQRVTLRCSPRSGDLSVYWYQQSLDQGLQFLIQYYNGEERAKGNILERFSAQQFPDLHSELNLSSLELGDSALYFCASTSGPRWQGRETQYFGPGTRLLVL.

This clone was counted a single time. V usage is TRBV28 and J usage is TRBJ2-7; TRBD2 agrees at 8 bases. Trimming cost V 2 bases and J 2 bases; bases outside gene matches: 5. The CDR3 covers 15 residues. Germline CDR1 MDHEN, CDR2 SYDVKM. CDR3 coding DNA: TGTGCCAGCAGTTTAAAAACTAGCGGTCCCTACGAGCAGTACTTC. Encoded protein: CASSLKTSGPYEQYF. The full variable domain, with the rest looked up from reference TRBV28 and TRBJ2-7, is DVKVTQSSRYLVKRTGEKVFLECVQDMDHENMFWYRQDPGLGLRLIYFSYDVKMKEKGDIPEGYSVSREKKERFSLILESASTNQTSMYLCASSLKTSGPYEQYFGPGTRLTVT.

This chain's CDR3 is CASSTGQGAYEQYF. As DNA, the CDR3 is TGTGCCAGCAGCACCGGACAGGGGGCTTACGAGCAGTACTTC. The chain combines TRBV9 with TRBJ2-7; 11 bases align to TRBD1. There are 14 residues in the CDR3. Trimming removed 4 bases from V and 4 bases from J; junction bases left unmatched: 4. The germline V gene has CDR1 SGDLS and CDR2 YYNGEE.

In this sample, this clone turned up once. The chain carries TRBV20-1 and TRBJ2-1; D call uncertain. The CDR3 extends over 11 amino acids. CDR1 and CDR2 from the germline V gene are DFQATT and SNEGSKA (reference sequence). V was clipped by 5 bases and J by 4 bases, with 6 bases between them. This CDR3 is CSAVFYNEQFF. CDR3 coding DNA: TGCAGTGCTGTCTTTTACAATGAGCAGTTCTTC.

The CDR3 DNA reads as TGCGCCAGCAGCCAAGATAGGCAGGGGGCCTTGCCCCAGCATTTT. It is translated as CASSQDRQGALPQHF. The rearrangement uses TRBV4-3 and TRBJ1-5, with 8 bases lining up with TRBD1. The V gene's germline CDR1 is LGHNA and CDR2 YSLEER. This CDR3 is 15 amino acids long. Trimming took 0 bases from V and 9 from J; bases not matched to a gene: 7.

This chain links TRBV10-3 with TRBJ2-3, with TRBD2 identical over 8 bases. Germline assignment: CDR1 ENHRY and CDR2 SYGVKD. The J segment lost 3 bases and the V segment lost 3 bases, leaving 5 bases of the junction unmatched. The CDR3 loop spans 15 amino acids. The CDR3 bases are TGTGCCATCAGTGAATGGGAGCGGGGGACAGATACGCAGTATTTT. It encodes CAISEWERGTDTQYF.

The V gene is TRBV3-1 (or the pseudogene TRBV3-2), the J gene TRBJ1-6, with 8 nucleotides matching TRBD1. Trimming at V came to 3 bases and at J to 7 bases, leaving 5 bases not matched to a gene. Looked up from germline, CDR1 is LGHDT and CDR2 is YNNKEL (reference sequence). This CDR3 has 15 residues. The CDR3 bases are TGTGCCAGCAGCCACGGACAGGGCATAAATTCACCCCTCCACTTT. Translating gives CASSHGQGINSPLHF.

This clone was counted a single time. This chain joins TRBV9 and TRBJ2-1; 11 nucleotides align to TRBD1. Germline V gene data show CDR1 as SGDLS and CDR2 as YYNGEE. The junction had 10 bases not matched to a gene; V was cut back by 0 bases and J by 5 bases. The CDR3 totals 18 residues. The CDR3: CASSVARAWDRGNNEQFF. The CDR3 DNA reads TGTGCCAGCAGCGTAGCCAGGGCTTGGGACAGGGGGAACAATGAGCAGTTCTTC.

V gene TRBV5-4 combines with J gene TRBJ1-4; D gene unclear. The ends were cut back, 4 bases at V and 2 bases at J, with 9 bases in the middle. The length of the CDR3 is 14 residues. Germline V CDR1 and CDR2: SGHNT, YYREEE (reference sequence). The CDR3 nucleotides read TGTGCCAGCAGCCTCGGAGCGACTAATGAAAAACTGTTTTTT. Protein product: CASSLGATNEKLFF. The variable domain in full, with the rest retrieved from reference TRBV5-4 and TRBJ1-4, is ETGVTQSPTHLIKTRGQQVTLRCSSQSGHNTVSWYQQALGQGPQFIFQYYREEENGRGNFPPRFSGLQFPNYSSELNVNALELDDSALYLCASSLGATNEKLFFGSGTQLSVL.

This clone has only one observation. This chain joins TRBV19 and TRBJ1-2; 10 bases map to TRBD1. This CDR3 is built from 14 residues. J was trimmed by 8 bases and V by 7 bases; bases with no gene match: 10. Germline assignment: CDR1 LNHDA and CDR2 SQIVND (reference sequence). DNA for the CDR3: TGTGCCAGTACCTCAAGACAGGGGGCGCGAGGCTACACCTTC. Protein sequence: CASTSRQGARGYTF.

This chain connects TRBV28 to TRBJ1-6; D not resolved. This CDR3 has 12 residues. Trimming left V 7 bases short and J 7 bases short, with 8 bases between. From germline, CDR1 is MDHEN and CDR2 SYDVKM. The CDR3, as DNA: TGTGCCAGCACTGGCGGGAATTCACCCCTCCACTTT. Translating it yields CASTGGNSPLHF.

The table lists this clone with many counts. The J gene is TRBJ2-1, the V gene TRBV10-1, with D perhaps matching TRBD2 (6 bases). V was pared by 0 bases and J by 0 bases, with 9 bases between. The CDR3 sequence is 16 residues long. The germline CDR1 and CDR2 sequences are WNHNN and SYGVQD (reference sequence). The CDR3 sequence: CASSESVGGSYNEQFF. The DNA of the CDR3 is TGCGCCAGCAGTGAGTCCGTCGGGGGCTCCTACAATGAGCAGTTCTTC.

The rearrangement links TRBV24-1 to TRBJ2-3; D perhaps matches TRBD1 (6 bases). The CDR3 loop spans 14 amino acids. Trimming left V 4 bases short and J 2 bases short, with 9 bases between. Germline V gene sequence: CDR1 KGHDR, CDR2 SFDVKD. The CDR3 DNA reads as TGTGCCACCAGTGACAGGGGATACACAGATACGCAGTATTTT. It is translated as CATSDRGYTDTQYF.